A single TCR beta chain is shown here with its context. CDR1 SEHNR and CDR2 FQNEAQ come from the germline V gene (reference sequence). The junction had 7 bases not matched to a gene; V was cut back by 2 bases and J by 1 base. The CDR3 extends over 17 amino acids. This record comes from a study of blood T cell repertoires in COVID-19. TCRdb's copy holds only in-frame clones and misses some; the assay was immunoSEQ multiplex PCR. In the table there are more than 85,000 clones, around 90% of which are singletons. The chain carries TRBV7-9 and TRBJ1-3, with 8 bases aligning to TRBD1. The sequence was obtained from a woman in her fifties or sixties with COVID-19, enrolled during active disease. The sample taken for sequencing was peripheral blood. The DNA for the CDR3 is TGTGCCAGCAGCTTATCCCGGCAGGGGGCTTCTGGAAACACCATATATTTT. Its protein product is CASSLSRQGASGNTIYF.